This T cell receptor (beta chain) was found in a study of T cell changes during pregnancy in multiple sclerosis. V shed 6 bases, J shed 0 bases, and the junction held 4 bases outside the gene matches. There are 15 residues in the CDR3. CDR1 and CDR2 (germline): LNHDA, SQIVND (reference sequence). Generated by immunoSEQ multiplex PCR, the TCRdb table keeps only in-frame clones and is missing some. The sample lists some 76,000 clones; about 90% were seen once. The chain is built from TRBV19 and TRBJ1-5; 8 bases are a match to TRBD1. The TCR was taken from a female donor with multiple sclerosis, enrolled in a pregnancy study. This sample comprised CD4+ T cells from peripheral blood mononuclear cells, obtained after pregnancy. CDR3 amino acids: CASSPTGVSNQPQHF. The DNA for the CDR3 is TGTGCCAGTAGCCCGACAGGGGTTAGCAATCAGCCCCAGCATTTT.